This T cell receptor beta chain was observed in a study of shared clonotypes between healthy human individuals. Clones were read by immunoSEQ multiplex PCR, and TCRdb kept only the in-frame ones, dropping some. The repertoire holds about 2.3 million clones, with approximately 93% as singletons. Germline V gene lookup returns CDR1 SGHVS and CDR2 FQNEAQ. Trimming took off 3 bases at V and 4 bases at J, with 11 bases between the two ends. This CDR3 has 14 amino acids. This chain uses TRBV7-8 with TRBJ2-3; D tentatively fits TRBD1 or TRBD2 (5 bases each). Sequencing was performed on naive CD4+ T cells from PBMCs. Described subset: CD45RA+ positively selected. The receptor comes from a young man in good health. Some clones in this sample may be carry-over from other donors' samples. CDR3: CASSLVLGADTQYF. As DNA, the CDR3 is TGTGCCAGCAGCTTGGTCTTGGGGGCAGATACGCAGTATTTT.